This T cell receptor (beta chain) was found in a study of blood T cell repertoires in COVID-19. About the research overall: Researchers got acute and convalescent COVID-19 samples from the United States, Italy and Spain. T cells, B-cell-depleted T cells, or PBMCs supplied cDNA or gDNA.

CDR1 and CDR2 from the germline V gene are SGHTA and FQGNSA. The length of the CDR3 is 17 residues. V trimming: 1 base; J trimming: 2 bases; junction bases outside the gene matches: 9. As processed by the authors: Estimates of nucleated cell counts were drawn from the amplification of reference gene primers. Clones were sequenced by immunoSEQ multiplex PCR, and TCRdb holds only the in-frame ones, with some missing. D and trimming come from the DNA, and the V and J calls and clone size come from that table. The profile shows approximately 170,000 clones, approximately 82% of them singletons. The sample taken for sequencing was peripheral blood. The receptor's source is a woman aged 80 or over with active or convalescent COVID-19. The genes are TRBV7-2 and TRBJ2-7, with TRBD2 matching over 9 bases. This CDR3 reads CASSLVHRAGGPYEQYF. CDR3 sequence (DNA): TGTGCCAGCAGCTTAGTTCACAGAGCGGGAGGCCCCTACGAGCAGTACTTC.